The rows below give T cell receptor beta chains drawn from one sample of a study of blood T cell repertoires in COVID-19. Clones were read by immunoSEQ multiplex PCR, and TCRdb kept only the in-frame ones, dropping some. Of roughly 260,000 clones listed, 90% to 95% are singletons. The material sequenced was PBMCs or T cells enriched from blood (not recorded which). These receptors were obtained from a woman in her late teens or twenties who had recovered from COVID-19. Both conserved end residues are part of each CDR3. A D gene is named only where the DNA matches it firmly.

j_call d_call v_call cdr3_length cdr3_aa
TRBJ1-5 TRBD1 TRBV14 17 CASSQFFRDRVTQPQHF
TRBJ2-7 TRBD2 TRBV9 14 CASSVGGLAYEQYF
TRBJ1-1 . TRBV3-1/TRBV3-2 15 CASSQDPPRDTEAFF
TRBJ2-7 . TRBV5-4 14 CASSLGDSYYEQYF
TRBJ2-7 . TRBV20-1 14 CSASRSEDYGEQYF
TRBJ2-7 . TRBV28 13 CVSSTLQGIMQYF
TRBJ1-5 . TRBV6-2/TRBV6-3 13 CASSRGGGRPQHF
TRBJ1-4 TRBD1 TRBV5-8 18 CASSPRDRDIWSNEKLFF
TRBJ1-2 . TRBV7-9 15 CASSHPGVFNYGYTF
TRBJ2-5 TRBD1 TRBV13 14 CASSFTGGGETQYF
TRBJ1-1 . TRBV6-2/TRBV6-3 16 CASSPALLTGKTEAFF
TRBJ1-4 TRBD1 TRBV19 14 CASRPDRGHEKLFF
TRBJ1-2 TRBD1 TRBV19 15 CASSHRDRGDYGYTF
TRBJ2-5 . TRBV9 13 CASARGGLETQYF
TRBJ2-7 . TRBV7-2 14 CASSFQGTLYEQYF
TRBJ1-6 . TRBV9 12 CASSHRDSPLHF
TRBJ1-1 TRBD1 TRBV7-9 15 CASSLSDRGGTEAFF
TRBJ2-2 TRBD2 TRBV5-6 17 CASSLAAWTRWTGELFF
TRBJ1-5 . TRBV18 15 CASSPSGAAGQPQHF
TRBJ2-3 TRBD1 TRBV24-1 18 CATSGPTGGEQKADTQYF
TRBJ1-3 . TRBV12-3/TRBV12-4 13 CASSLSSGNTIYF
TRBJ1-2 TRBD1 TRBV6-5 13 CASSLGRGRGYTF
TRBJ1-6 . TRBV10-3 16 CAISESEFSNNSPLHF
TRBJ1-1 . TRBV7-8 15 CASSPQLRENTEAFF
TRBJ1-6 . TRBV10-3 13 CAIRDSQNSPLHF
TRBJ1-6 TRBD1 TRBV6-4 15 CASSERTGGYSPLHF
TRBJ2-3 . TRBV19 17 CASSANVGVFTADTQYF
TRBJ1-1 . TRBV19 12 CASANREGEVFF
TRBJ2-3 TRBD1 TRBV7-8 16 CASSFSRQGSTDTQYF
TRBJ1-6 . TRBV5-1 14 CASSLGQRRSPLHF
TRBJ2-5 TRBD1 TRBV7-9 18 CASSTNRDREVSWETQYF
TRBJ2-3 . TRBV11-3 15 CASSRGGSDTDTQYF
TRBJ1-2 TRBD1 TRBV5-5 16 CASSRGQDLSWYGYTF
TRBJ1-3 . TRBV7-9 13 CASSWSGGNTIYF
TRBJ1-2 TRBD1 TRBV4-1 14 CASSQVGQGKSYTF
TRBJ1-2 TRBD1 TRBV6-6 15 CASSTTGQGHYGYTF
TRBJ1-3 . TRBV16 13 CASSPFSGNTIYF
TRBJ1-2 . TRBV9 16 CASSVDPLNRAGGYTF
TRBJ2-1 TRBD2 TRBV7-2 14 CASSLEAGTNEQFF
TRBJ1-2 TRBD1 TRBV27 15 CASSFSRTGKYGYTF
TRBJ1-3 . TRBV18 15 CASSPGVLGGNTIYF
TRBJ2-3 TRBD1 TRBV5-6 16 CASSPGTGRTTDTQYF
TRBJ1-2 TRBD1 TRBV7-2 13 CASSIGTVGGYTF
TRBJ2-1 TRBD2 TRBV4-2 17 CASSPPSGTSSYNEQFF
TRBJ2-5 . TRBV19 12 CASGNLAETQYF
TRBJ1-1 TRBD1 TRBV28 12 CATGTVNTEAFF
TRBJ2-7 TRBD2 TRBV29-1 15 CSVELRQRGAYEQYF
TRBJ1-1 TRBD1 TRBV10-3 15 CAIGGTGIGSTEAFF
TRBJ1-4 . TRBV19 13 CASRGRVNEKLFF
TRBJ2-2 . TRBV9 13 CASKRESTGELFF
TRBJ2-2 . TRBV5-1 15 CASSPLGGNTGELFF